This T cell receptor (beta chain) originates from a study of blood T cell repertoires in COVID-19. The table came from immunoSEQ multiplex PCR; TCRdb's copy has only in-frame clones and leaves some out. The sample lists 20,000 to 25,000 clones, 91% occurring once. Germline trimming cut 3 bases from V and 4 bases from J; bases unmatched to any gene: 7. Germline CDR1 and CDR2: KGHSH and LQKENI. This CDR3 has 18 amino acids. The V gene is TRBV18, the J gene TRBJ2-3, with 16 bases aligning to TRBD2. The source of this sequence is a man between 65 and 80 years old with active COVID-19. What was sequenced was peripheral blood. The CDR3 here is CASSPGLAGGPGSDTQYF. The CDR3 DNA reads TGTGCCAGCTCACCGGGACTAGCGGGAGGGCCAGGATCAGATACGCAGTATTTT.